This T cell receptor (beta chain) was captured in a study of T-cell reconstitution after alpha-beta-depleted transplantation in children. Germline V gives CDR1 SGHRS, CDR2 YFSETQ. The V and J ends lost 0 bases and 7 bases respectively, with 14 bases between them. CDR3 length: 15 residues. Molecular barcoding with unique molecular identifiers was used for the TCRbeta library. One entry per CDR3 protein, called by TCRdb with MiXCR from the PCR reads. Of hundreds of thousands of distinct CDR3 sequences listed, more than 10% are singletons. Sample: PBMCs from the stem cell graft donor, taken from the stem cell graft. J is TRBJ1-5 and V is TRBV5-1; D perhaps matches TRBD1 (5 bases). This clonotype originated in a human donor who donated a stem cell graft to a child with acute lymphoblastic leukemia. This CDR3 reads CASSLEGRGSQPQHF. In DNA, the CDR3 is TGCGCCAGCAGCTTGGAGGGGCGAGGGAGCCAGCCCCAGCATTTT.